Sequencing of this T cell receptor (beta chain) was carried out in a study of technical replicates of blood from several donors. The CDR3 is made up of 14 amino acids. V was cut by 4 bases and J by 9 bases, with 17 bases left in between. Germline V lookup: CDR1 SGHRS, CDR2 YFSETQ. Assay: immunoSEQ multiplex PCR; the TCRdb copy retains only in-frame clones and omits some. The sample contains about 53,000 clones, about 86% of which appear only once. The clonotype was recovered from a human donor in good health. Some clones in this sample may be carry-over from other donors' samples. This rearrangement joins TRBV5-1 to TRBJ1-5, with D hard to call. Sequencing used PBMCs. The CDR3 DNA is TGCGCCAGCAGCCCGGGGAGTGGAGGTTTGCCCCAGCATTTT. This gives the protein CASSPGSGGLPQHF.